This TCR beta chain was identified during a study of T cells in Graves' hyperthyroidism and ophthalmopathy (dated by TCRdb to about 2019). As for the study more broadly: Peripheral blood samples were taken at the time of initial diagnosis, prior to any treatment. The 100 discovery patients were divided at random into training and test sets in a 7:3 ratio. Once sampling was done, hyperthyroidism patients were given methimazole at a starting dose of 30 mg daily, whereas ophthalmopathy patients were given high-dose intravenous methylprednisolone. To identify TCR V-J signatures that set the groups apart, the researchers used a discovery cohort of 90 to 100 patients, made up of 40 to 45 with Graves' ophthalmopathy and 57 with stable Graves' hyperthyroidism. The paper reports TCR Vbeta CDR3 sequencing of approximately 130 peripheral blood samples: 40 to 45 ophthalmopathy, about 75 hyperthyroidism and approximately 17 progressor patients. An independent validation cohort of under 20 hyperthyroidism patients and about 16 patients who later progressed to ophthalmopathy tested prospective prediction of ophthalmopathy. In roughly six Graves' hyperthyroidism patients, the study also compared T-cell repertoires from thyroid tissue with T-cell repertoires from blood.

From the cysteine through the phenylalanine, the CDR3 covers 15 amino acids. Only the CDR3 DNA stays, 45 bases, in frame from base 1. The germline V gene encodes CDR1 SGHTA and CDR2 FQGNSA. Cut back by 5 bases and 3 bases, the V and J ends lie 17 bases apart. Graves' hyperthyroidism was defined as stable when no progression to ophthalmopathy occurred over 18 months of follow-up. Hyperthyroidism patients were newly diagnosed, with disease duration under 2 months, and aged 18 to 65 years. Exclusion was applied to patients with uncontrolled infections, other autoimmune diseases, pregnancy or lactation. Diagnoses were established on the basis of clinical symptoms, serum thyroxine and TRAb, thyroid ultrasound, and orbital computed tomography. PBMCs were separated from under 11 ml of fresh peripheral blood using Ficoll-Paque density gradient centrifugation. Total RNA was extracted with Trizol reagent, and quality was checked on an Agilent 2100 Bioanalyzer.

For this clonotype: Its specific antigen is unknown. Base qualities are not recorded, but no much larger clone differs from it by a single base.

Amplification of TCR beta CDR3 regions was carried out from RNA transcripts. A first-round RT-PCR of the TCR CDR3 used the HTBI primer set with the Qiagen OneStep RT-PCR kit. Libraries were constructed in a second round of multiplex PCR, after which size selection and purification were carried out. Sequencing of the libraries was done on an Illumina HiSeq2000 using paired-end 100 bp reads. From the authors' description of their analysis: SOAPnuke was used to process the raw data, throwing out any read that contained adapters or uncalled bases, had a mean Phred below 15, or lacked an exact constant-primer or identifier match. High-quality paired reads were merged using COPE v1.2.5, and each unique nucleotide sequence was defined as a clonotype. MiTCR v1.1 was used to align clonotypes to the IMGT TRBV, TRBD and TRBJ reference segments. The analysis included only V-J combinations with a frequency above 0.0001, which together covered roughly 99% of the repertoires. A TCS score was defined as the ratio of F50 (clonal expansion) to E x V (chaos), with BLOSUM62-based TCRdist applied between CDR3 peptides within each V-J. Welch's t-statistics and random forest reduced 514 V-J features to roughly 13, which were used in a naive Bayes classifier (R e1071). TCRdb cleaned the public reads at Q25 with fastp, built clones with MiXCR and kept in-frame beta chains. CDR3 protein sequences are deduplicated, and each keeps its most common genes and DNA. The V and J calls shown here were made by TCRdb, not taken from the authors' results. For this sample the table gives roughly 700,000 distinct CDR3 sequences, of which 15% to 20% were detected only once. The ten largest account for 15% of the sample.

Overall study outcomes, separate from this receptor: In validation, the model predicted progression to ophthalmopathy with approximately 71% sensitivity and 72% to 85% specificity, a median of around six months before onset. Ophthalmopathy was separated from stable hyperthyroidism by a 13 V-J signature model, with around 88% sensitivity and approximately 81% specificity obtained in cross-validation and 80%/75% obtained in testing. No statistical method was used to fix the sample size in advance, and group allocation was not hidden from the investigators. Most expanded thyroid clonotypes (frequency above 0.001) were also detected in blood, a finding suggesting that blood repertoires may reflect thyroid immune responses.

The TCR was taken from a man in his fifties with Graves' hyperthyroidism. The rearranged chain carries TRBV7-2 and TRBJ2-7, with the D gene not clear enough to name. Sequencing was carried out using blood. Read as DNA, the sequence is TGTGCCAGCAGCCCTCTTTGGACCTCGGGCTACGAGCAGTACTTC. This encodes CASSPLWTSGYEQYF.